What follows are 12 T cell receptor beta chains derived from one specimen sequenced in a study of beta chain features in type 1 diabetes. Findings and limits, study-wide: Moderate yet significant TCRB CDR3 shortening was seen in Type 1 diabetes patients in all four CD4+ subsets.

TCRB transcripts that were expressed got sequenced, as all of the isolated RNA had been reverse transcribed. Some clones are missing from TCRdb's copy, which holds only in-frame ones; the method was immunoSEQ multiplex PCR. The sample yields roughly 340,000 clones, roughly 12% seen once. Their recognized antigens are unknown. Sequencing was performed on naive CD4+ T cells from blood. The source is a woman younger than 35 with type 1 diabetes.

This chain connects TRBV18 to TRBJ2-7, with D unclear. Trimming shortened V by 6 bases and J by 6 bases, and 12 bases separated the two germline ends. CDR3 length: 12 residues. Germline lookup yields CDR1 KGHSH and CDR2 LQKENI. The CDR3 coding sequence is TGTGCCAGCTCGGCGGTAAGCCGCGAGCAGTACTTC. It encodes CASSAVSREQYF.

This chain links TRBV7-6 with TRBJ2-7; a weak D match, TRBD2 (6 bases). The V end lost 5 bases, the J end lost 2 bases, and 13 bases lay between the germline ends. CDR3 length equals 14 residues. Germline CDR1 is SGHVS and CDR2 is FNYEAQ. The CDR3 DNA follows: TGTGCCAGCAGCCCTAGAGGCGGGGCCTACGAGCAGTACTTC. It encodes CASSPRGGAYEQYF. Supplemented by reference TRBV7-6 and TRBJ2-7, the full variable domain reads GAGVSQSPRYKVTKRGQDVALRCDPISGHVSLYWYRQALGQGPEFLTYFNYEAQQDKSGLPNDRFSAERPEGSISTLTIQRTEQRDSAMYRCASSPRGGAYEQYFGPGTRLTVT.

This clone has only a few counts. The chain recombines TRBV14 with TRBJ1-2; TRBD1 matches at 8 bases. This CDR3 has 15 amino acids. The ends lost 4 bases at V and 0 bases at J; junction bases unmatched: 4. CDR1 SGHDN and CDR2 FVKESK come from the germline V gene. The CDR3 region is CASSRQGKANYGYTF. The CDR3 coding sequence is TGTGCCAGCAGCCGACAGGGGAAAGCTAACTATGGCTACACCTTC.

This chain joins TRBV7-8 and TRBJ2-3; possible D gene TRBD2, 6 bases. Trimming removed 6 bases at V and 1 base at J, with 8 bases between. The germline V gene has CDR1 SGHVS and CDR2 FQNEAQ. The CDR3 is 13 residues long. CDR3 coding DNA: TGTGCCAGCAGGACGGGAGGCACAGATACGCAGTATTTT. Translating gives CASRTGGTDTQYF.

This chain joins TRBV11-2 and TRBJ1-1; possibly TRBD1 for D (5 bases). This CDR3 region has 15 residues. Trimming removed 5 bases at V and 1 base at J, with 14 bases between. The germline gives CDR1 SGHAT, CDR2 FQNNGV. CDR3 region: CASSRFGRANTEAFF. The CDR3 DNA sequence: TGTGCCAGCAGCAGGTTTGGCAGGGCGAACACTGAAGCTTTCTTT.

In this sample, this clone turned up a few times. The sample has other DNA sequences that encode this CDR3 too. The genes are TRBV6-5 and TRBJ2-5; 7 bases agree with TRBD1. Per germline, CDR1 MNHEY and CDR2 SVGAGI. Trimming removed 6 bases from V and 1 base from J; junction bases left unmatched: 2. This CDR3 region has 13 residues. As DNA, the CDR3 is TGTGCCAGCAGAGGACAGGTCCAAGAGACCCAGTACTTC. Translated: CASRGQVQETQYF.

The J gene is TRBJ1-2, the V gene TRBV7-9; TRBD1 aligns across 9 bases. Germline assignment: CDR1 SEHNR and CDR2 FQNEAQ (reference sequence). The trim removed 3 bases at V and 8 bases at J, leaving 10 bases unmatched. This CDR3 is 15 amino acids long. The CDR3 protein is CASSLDGTGLGGYTF. CDR3 DNA: TGTGCCAGCAGCTTGGACGGGACAGGGCTTGGAGGCTACACCTTC.

The chain is built from TRBV27 and TRBJ2-7; D is perhaps TRBD2 (5 bases). Per the germline V gene, CDR1 is MNHEY and CDR2 is SMNVEV (reference sequence). The CDR3 loop spans 15 amino acids. Trimming pared 0 bases from V and 2 bases from J, leaving 11 bases between. The CDR3 sequence: CASSLSRGGTYEQYF. CDR3 nucleotides: TGTGCCAGCAGTTTATCCCGGGGTGGGACCTACGAGCAGTACTTC.

The gene calls are TRBV7-2 and TRBJ2-3; 11 nucleotides match TRBD2. This CDR3 spans 18 amino acids. V was pared by 4 bases and J by 4 bases, with 13 bases of the junction left unmatched. Germline-derived CDR1 and CDR2 are SGHTA and FQGNSA. CDR3 amino acids: CASSSRGSGGAGADTQYF. In DNA, the CDR3 is TGTGCCAGCAGCTCCCGGGGTAGCGGGGGGGCAGGTGCAGATACGCAGTATTTT.

This clone was recorded a few times. CDR3 residues: CAWCGSGANVLTF. In DNA form, the CDR3 reads TGTGCCTGGTGCGGCTCTGGGGCCAACGTCCTGACTTTC. This chain joins TRBV30 and TRBJ2-6; D unresolved. The CDR3 is made up of 13 amino acids. CDR1 is GTSNPN, CDR2 SVGIG, per germline (reference sequence). The V and J ends lost 5 bases and 0 bases respectively, with 5 bases between them. The whole variable domain, remainder taken from reference TRBV30 and TRBJ2-6, is SQTIHQWPATLVQPVGSPLSLECTVEGTSNPNLYWYRQAAGRGLQLLFYSVGIGQISSEVPQNLSASRPQDRQFILSSKKLLLSDSGFYLCAWCGSGANVLTFGAGSRLTVL.

This clone showed up just a few times. The chain recombines TRBV25-1 with TRBJ2-1; TRBD2 matches 7 bases. The CDR3 sequence is 15 residues long. In germline, CDR1 is MGHDK, CDR2 SYGVNS. The ends lost 4 bases at V and 7 bases at J; junction bases unmatched: 10. CDR3 DNA: TGTGCCAGCAGTGGGTTCCGCGGGAGTGGGAATGAGCAGTTCTTC. Translated: CASSGFRGSGNEQFF.

There are a few counts of this clone. This sequence joins TRBV7-2 and TRBJ1-1, with TRBD1 identical over 8 bases. The CDR3 spans 15 residues. J lost 5 bases, V lost 3 bases, and 8 bases had no gene match. Germline-derived CDR1 and CDR2 are SGHTA and FQGNSA. CDR3 nucleotide sequence: TGTGCCAGCAGCTTCTCGCCAGGGGGCAAGACTGAAGCTTTCTTT. Translation: CASSFSPGGKTEAFF.